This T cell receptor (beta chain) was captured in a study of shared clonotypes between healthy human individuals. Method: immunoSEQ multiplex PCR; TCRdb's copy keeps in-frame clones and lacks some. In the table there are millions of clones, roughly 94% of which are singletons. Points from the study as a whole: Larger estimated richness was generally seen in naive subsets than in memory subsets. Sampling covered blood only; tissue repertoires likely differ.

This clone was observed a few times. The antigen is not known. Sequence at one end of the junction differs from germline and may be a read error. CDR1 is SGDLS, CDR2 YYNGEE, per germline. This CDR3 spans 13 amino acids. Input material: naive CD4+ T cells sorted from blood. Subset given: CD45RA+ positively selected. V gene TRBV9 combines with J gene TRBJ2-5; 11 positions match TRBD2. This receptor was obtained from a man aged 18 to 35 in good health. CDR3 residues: CASSPTSGETQHF. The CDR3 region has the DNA TGTGCCAGCAGCCCGACTAGCGGGGAGACCCAGCACTTC.